Here is one TCR beta chain with its context. What it binds is not known. PCR employed 60 Vbeta and 13 Jbeta primers. TCRdb keeps only in-frame clones here, not all; method: immunoSEQ multiplex PCR. The sample holds around 170,000 clones, about 80% seen once. This sample was taken from a study of cytomegalovirus exposure and HLA in healthy donors. Study information: One earlier analysis, a look at roughly 180 million T cells, found some 110 million unique TCR beta sequences. Study-wide points: In an earlier analysis, productive rearrangement rates for most beta V segments clustered near 87% or 30%.

Germline V gives CDR1 SGHTA, CDR2 FQGNSA. This CDR3 region has 13 residues. The sequencing sample was made of PBMCs. The TCR sequence derives from a woman aged 45-59 years in good health and CMV-seropositive. This chain links TRBV7-2 with TRBJ1-2; no firm D call. The chain's CDR3 is CAKAEGRGYGYTF. The DNA for the CDR3 is TGTGCAAAAGCGGAGGGAAGAGGTTATGGCTACACCTTC. The full variable domain, in which reference TRBV7-2 and TRBJ1-2 provide the parts outside the CDR3, is GAGVSQSPSNKVTEKGKDVELRCDPISGHTALYWYRQSLGQGLEFLIYFQGNSAPDKSGLPSDRFSAERTGGSVSTLTIQRTQQEDSAVYLCAKAEGRGYGYTFGSGTRLTVV.